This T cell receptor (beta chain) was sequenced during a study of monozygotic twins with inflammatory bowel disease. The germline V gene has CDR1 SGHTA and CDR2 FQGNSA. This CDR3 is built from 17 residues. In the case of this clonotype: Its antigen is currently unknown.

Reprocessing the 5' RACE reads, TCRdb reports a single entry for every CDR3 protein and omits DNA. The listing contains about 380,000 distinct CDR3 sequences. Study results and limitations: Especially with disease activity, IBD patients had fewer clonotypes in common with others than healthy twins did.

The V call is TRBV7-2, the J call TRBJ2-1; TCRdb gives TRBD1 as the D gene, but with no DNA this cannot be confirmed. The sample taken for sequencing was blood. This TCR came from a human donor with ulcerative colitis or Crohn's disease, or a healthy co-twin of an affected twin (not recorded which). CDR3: CASSPRATGIPPNEQFF.